Sequencing of this T cell receptor beta chain was carried out in a study of early T cells in non-severe SARS-CoV-2 infection. Overall study: Investigators sequenced bulk RNA drawn from unsorted whole blood, and chains remained unpaired. Study results and caveats: Anti-spike CD8 responses were favored in VDJdb matching, and private and CD4 specificities were missed.

Each single cDNA molecule received a unique molecular identifier. TCRdb called the 5' RACE reads again in MiXCR, with one record for every CDR3 protein. The data contain more than 65,000 distinct CDR3 sequences, roughly an eighth of them singletons. The CDR3 loop spans 15 amino acids. Trimming at V came to 8 bases and at J to 4 bases, leaving 8 bases not matched to a gene. CDR1 is SGHTA and CDR2 is FQGNSA in the germline V gene. This clonotype showed up just a few times. Its antigen remains unidentified. The chain uses TRBV7-2 and TRBJ2-1, with TRBD2 identical over 10 bases. Sequenced: whole blood. The receptor was isolated from an adult who was a healthcare worker with PCR-confirmed SARS-CoV-2 infection or an uninfected control (not recorded which). The CDR3: CASRLAGVNYNEQFF. The CDR3 region has the DNA TGTGCCAGCCGGCTAGCGGGAGTTAATTACAATGAGCAGTTCTTC.